Sequencing of this T cell receptor beta chain was carried out in a study of T cell responses to AZD1222 COVID-19 vaccine (dated by TCRdb to the early 2020s). Notes on the research overall: AZD1222 recipients whose second dose came at about 4 weeks and those whose second dose came at about 12 weeks were combined into one group, since spike-specific TCR depth and breadth did not differ between the two schedules. A total of just over 230 trial participants underwent TCR sequencing, of whom 200 to 220 received two doses of AZD1222 and approximately 25 received two doses of the MenACWY control vaccine. Trial participants were enrolled by age into subgroups of 18-55, 56-69 and 70-plus years, and around 150, 28 and 57 TCR-sequenced participants, respectively, were included in these subgroups. What the work shows at the level of the full study, not this receptor alone: Only five to seven AZD1222 recipients were SARS-CoV-2 seropositive at baseline, limiting conclusions about previously exposed vaccinees. Most participants were white British and females outnumbered males, and the authors suggested that clonal diversity may have been underestimated. Nearly half of unique spike-specific TCRs reportedly recognized epitopes outside regions mutated in the B.1.351 and B.1.1.7 variants. Because no day 14 peak-response samples were available, the repertoires could be characterized only after the peak T cell response. The 56-69-year group was small, and its depth increase did not reach significance, likely because of low power. After two AZD1222 doses, both the breadth and the depth of spike-specific TCRs were significantly higher than at day 0 and than in MenACWY recipients. Vaccine-associated CD4 TCRs spanned the whole spike protein, with dominant responses in regions 160-218 and 743-854.

The CDR3 regions of human TCRbeta chains were analyzed by immunosequencing. The authors' pipeline ran thus. Repertoire TCRs were checked for matches against a reference library of SARS-CoV-2-specific TCRs that had been generated using the MIRA antigen-specificity platform. Breadth meant the fraction of unique TCRs that were SARS-CoV-2-associated, whereas depth meant the fraction of total T cells that were SARS-CoV-2-associated. Using the MIRA data, each spike-specific TCR was assigned both to the spike region to which the TCR was reactive and to a CD4 or CD8 class. Log10-transformed breadth and depth values were compared by one-way ANOVA with Sidak's multiple comparisons tests. TCRdb limited this immuneACCESS table to in-frame rearrangements with V and J called. A share of clones is missing; checked studies link under half to unresolved V genes, and the rest is unexplained. The V and J calls and the clone size are those of that table, but D and trimming were determined from the DNA. For this sample the table gives 95,000 to 150,000 clones, of which around 87% were detected only once. The top ten constitute around 3.1% of the sample.

Reading the label with the study, this specimen's time point is: baseline before first vaccination. Samples from vaccinated people were obtained from the UK trials COV001 and COV002, which included a single-blind randomized controlled phase 2/3 trial of AZD1222 (ChAdOx1 nCoV-19) in healthy adults. For TCRbeta chain sequencing, PBMC samples from trial participants were taken at day 0 and at day 28 after the second dose. The CDR3 measures 17 amino acids from cysteine to phenylalanine. Of all the DNA, just the CDR3 is kept, 51 bases in frame from base 1. The germline V gene sets CDR1 to ENHRY and CDR2 to SYGVKD. Ends trimmed: V by 4 bases, J by 3 bases; bases unmatched to a gene: 9. Worth noting for this clone: Its antigen remains undetermined. Per-nucleotide qualities are absent, and no much larger clonotype sits a single base away.

This sample comprised peripheral blood, obtained on day 0 of AZD1222 vaccination. The sequence was collected from an adult in good health. The chain is assembled from TRBV10-3 and TRBJ2-1; 10 central nucleotides agree with TRBD2. The DNA sequence follows: TGTGCCATCAGTGCTGGTAGCGGGGGGCGACGCTACAATGAGCAGTTCTTC. Its coded protein is CAISAGSGGRRYNEQFF.